This TCR beta chain was observed in a study of blood T cell repertoires in COVID-19. Study details: Samples taken during acute and convalescent COVID-19 were collected in the United States, Italy and Spain.

Germline V gene lookup returns CDR1 MNHEY and CDR2 SMNVEV (reference sequence). V was clipped by 3 bases and J by 1 base, with 12 bases between them. The CDR3 is made up of 15 amino acids. The protocol was immunoSEQ multiplex PCR, while the TCRdb copy is restricted to in-frame clones and leaves out a portion. Of approximately 250,000 clones listed, around 86% are singletons. This sequence joins TRBV27 and TRBJ1-1, with D unresolved. Sequencing used peripheral blood. The sequence came from a man aged 18-30 years with active or convalescent COVID-19. The CDR3 region is CASSFRPAGNTEAFF. CDR3 DNA: TGTGCCAGCAGTTTTCGTCCGGCAGGGAACACTGAAGCTTTCTTT.